This T cell receptor (beta chain) was identified in a study of blood T cell repertoires in COVID-19. Study context: The cDNA or gDNA used as material had been derived from T cells, B-cell-depleted T cells, or PBMCs.

This study enrolled people aged roughly 18 to 90 from 20 to 25 US geographic areas. TCRdb's table, derived via immunoSEQ multiplex PCR, lists solely in-frame clones and lacks some. The sample lists 360,000 or so clones; roughly 90% were seen once. This TCR derives from a woman in her twenties or thirties who had been exposed to COVID-19. Input material: PBMCs or T cells enriched from blood (not recorded which).

Written as DNA, the CDR3 is TGTGCCAGCTCACCAAGGGACTCCTCGCACAATGAGCAGTTCTTC. It specifies CASSPRDSSHNEQFF. The V call is TRBV18, the J call TRBJ2-1; D perhaps matches TRBD2 (6 bases). CDR1 and CDR2 (germline): KGHSH, LQKENI. Trimming removed 2 bases from V and 5 bases from J, with 13 bases in between. CDR3 length: 15 amino acids. The complete variable domain, with remaining parts taken from reference TRBV18 and TRBJ2-1, reads NAGVMQNPRHLVRRRGQEARLRCSPMKGHSHVYWYRQLPEEGLKFMVYLQKENIIDESGMPKERFSAEFPKEGPSILRIQQVVRGDSAAYFCASSPRDSSHNEQFFGPGTRLTVL.